One sample yielded the 17 T cell receptor beta chains listed below, sequenced in a study of shared clonotypes between healthy human individuals (TCRdb year 2020). Library generation was performed with the immunoSEQ multiplex PCR assay. What TCRdb holds here is the immuneACCESS table cut down to in-frame rearrangements. Part of the clones is not present; checked against another copy, under half of the missing clones reflect an unresolved V gene, and the others are unexplained. Recorded for this sample are around 1.4 million clones; 98% to 99% of them occurred a single time. The top ten hold under 0.45% of the sample. Specimen: naive CD4+ T cells sorted from blood. According to the study, the label for this sample's cell subset or site signals: CD45RA+ positively selected. The receptor source for this set is a man aged 30 to 39 in good health.

The count of this clone is one. The chain joins TRBV28 to TRBJ2-7; D possibly matches TRBD1 or TRBD2 (6 bases each). The CDR3 totals 13 residues. Germline V gene data show CDR1 as MDHEN and CDR2 as SYDVKM. Trimming removed 7 bases from V and 4 bases from J, with 14 bases in between. DNA for the CDR3: TGTGCCAGCAAGACAGGTCGGGGGTACGAGCAGTACTTC. This sequence encodes CASKTGRGYEQYF.

The chain joins TRBV5-1 to TRBJ2-1; D is ambiguous. The V gene's germline CDR1 is SGHRS and CDR2 YFSETQ. Trimming removed 2 bases from V and 4 bases from J, with 13 bases in between. The CDR3 has 15 residues. CDR3 coding DNA: TGCGCCAGCAGCTTTAGGCCAGGTCAGTACAATGAGCAGTTCTTC. Translating gives CASSFRPGQYNEQFF.

This sequence joins TRBV10-3 and TRBJ2-2, with unresolved D. The CDR3 runs to 12 residues. V lost 0 bases, J lost 6 bases, and 2 bases lay in between. Germline V gives CDR1 ENHRY, CDR2 SYGVKD. As DNA, the CDR3 is TGTGCCATCAGTGAGTCAGCCGGGGAGCTGTTTTTT. It codes for CAISESAGELFF.

This clone has just one count. This chain connects TRBV7-2 to TRBJ1-2; tentative D call: TRBD1 (5 bases). The CDR3 covers 15 residues. CDR1 is SGHTA, CDR2 FQGNSA, per germline. V lost 0 bases to trimming and J lost 4 bases, with 12 bases between them. The CDR3 region has the DNA TGTGCCAGCAGCTTAGCCGCACAGGAGATCTATGGCTACACCTTC. This codes for CASSLAAQEIYGYTF.

This chain uses TRBV7-3 with TRBJ2-3; tentatively, D is TRBD1 (5 bases). This CDR3 contains 16 residues. Looked up from germline, CDR1 is SGHTA and CDR2 is FQGTGA. The ends were cut back, 5 bases at V and 2 bases at J, with 17 bases in the middle. Here the CDR3 reads CASSPGWGRDTDTQYF. The CDR3, as DNA: TGTGCCAGCAGCCCCGGGTGGGGCAGAGACACAGATACGCAGTATTTT.

CDR3 DNA: TGTGCCAGCAGTCCCGGACTAGTTTGGAGCACAGATACGCAGTATTTT. Its translation: CASSPGLVWSTDTQYF. The genes are TRBV27 and TRBJ2-3; 7 positions agree with TRBD2. Germline V lookup: CDR1 MNHEY, CDR2 SMNVEV (reference sequence). V lost 5 bases to trimming and J lost 0 bases; unmatched junction nucleotides: 8. The CDR3 is 16 residues long.

This chain links TRBV11-2 with TRBJ2-7, with TRBD1 matching 7 bases. With 3 bases clipped from V and 3 bases from J, the junction kept 8 bases outside the gene matches. This CDR3 has 15 amino acids. The germline gives CDR1 SGHAT, CDR2 FQNNGV. This CDR3 is CASSLWTGGGYEQYF. The DNA for the CDR3 is TGTGCCAGCAGCTTGTGGACAGGAGGAGGCTACGAGCAGTACTTC. The complete variable domain, with remaining parts taken from reference TRBV11-2 and TRBJ2-7, reads EAGVAQSPRYKIIEKRQSVAFWCNPISGHATLYWYQQILGQGPKLLIQFQNNGVVDDSQLPKDRFSAERLKGVDSTLKIQPAKLEDSAVYLCASSLWTGGGYEQYFGPGTRLTVT.

V is TRBV19 and J is TRBJ2-7; 8 bases are shared with TRBD1. The V gene's germline CDR1 is LNHDA and CDR2 SQIVND (reference sequence). The junction had 12 bases not matched to a gene; V was cut back by 5 bases and J by 12 bases. This CDR3 spans 13 amino acids. CDR3 residues: CASSPTTGASGYF. Here the CDR3 DNA reads TGTGCCAGTAGTCCCACGACAGGGGCCTCCGGGTACTTC.

This clone has just one count. The chain uses TRBV11-2 and TRBJ2-5; possible D gene TRBD2, 5 bases. This CDR3 is built from 15 residues. In germline, CDR1 is SGHAT, CDR2 FQNNGV. Trimming cost V 1 base and J 3 bases, with 12 bases left between them. The CDR3 region has the DNA TGTGCCAGCAGCTTAGGTGGAGGCGTTAAAGAGACCCAGTACTTC. Protein: CASSLGGGVKETQYF. The variable domain in full, completed from reference TRBV11-2 and TRBJ2-5, reads EAGVAQSPRYKIIEKRQSVAFWCNPISGHATLYWYQQILGQGPKLLIQFQNNGVVDDSQLPKDRFSAERLKGVDSTLKIQPAKLEDSAVYLCASSLGGGVKETQYFGPGTRLLVL.

The chain recombines TRBV18 with TRBJ2-7, with 7 bases lining up with TRBD2. Germline V gives CDR1 KGHSH, CDR2 LQKENI. The CDR3 is made up of 16 amino acids. With V trimmed by 1 base and J by 4 bases, 10 bases remained unmatched. DNA of the CDR3: TGTGCCAGCTCACCACAGAGCCGCGGGAGCGATTACGAGCAGTACTTC. Encoded protein: CASSPQSRGSDYEQYF.

The chain recombines TRBV5-4 with TRBJ1-2; no definite D call. The CDR3 totals 16 residues. Trimming removed 3 bases at V and 3 bases at J, with 18 bases between. Germline V lookup: CDR1 SGHNT, CDR2 YYREEE (reference sequence). The chain's CDR3 is CASSSGVGGYYYGYTF. DNA of the CDR3: TGTGCCAGCAGCTCTGGGGTGGGAGGGTATTACTATGGCTACACCTTC.

The J gene is TRBJ2-6, the V gene TRBV2; D gene unclear. Germline V lookup: CDR1 SNHLY, CDR2 FYNNEI. There are 14 residues in the CDR3. V gave up 8 bases and J gave up 0 bases, with 8 bases separating them. The CDR3, as DNA: TGTGCCAGCGTTCTGAGCTCTGGGGCCAACGTCCTGACTTTC. It translates to CASVLSSGANVLTF.

The chain couples TRBV29-1 to TRBJ2-3; D is unresolved. CDR1 is SQVTM and CDR2 is ANQGSEA in the germline V gene. This CDR3 spans 12 amino acids. V was clipped by 4 bases and J by 1 base, with 6 bases between them. CDR3 amino acids: CSVVQGTDTQYF. In DNA form, the CDR3 reads TGCAGCGTTGTCCAGGGCACAGATACGCAGTATTTT.

This clone was counted a single time. The J gene is TRBJ2-2, the V gene TRBV5-4; D not certain. In germline, CDR1 is SGHNT, CDR2 YYREEE (reference sequence). Trimming stripped 0 bases from V and 2 bases from J, with 8 bases between. This CDR3 has 15 amino acids. The CDR3 protein is CASSLAAANTGELFF. The CDR3 DNA is TGTGCCAGCAGCTTGGCTGCAGCTAACACCGGGGAGCTGTTTTTT. The full variable domain, with the rest looked up from reference TRBV5-4 and TRBJ2-2, is ETGVTQSPTHLIKTRGQQVTLRCSSQSGHNTVSWYQQALGQGPQFIFQYYREEENGRGNFPPRFSGLQFPNYSSELNVNALELDDSALYLCASSLAAANTGELFFGEGSRLTVL.

This chain uses TRBV28 with TRBJ1-1; the D gene is possibly TRBD1 (5 bases). V lost 6 bases, J lost 0 bases, and 14 bases lay in between. CDR1 and CDR2 from the germline V gene are MDHEN and SYDVKM. The CDR3 extends over 15 amino acids. The CDR3 nucleotides read TGTGCCAGCAGCTACCCAGGGCGGTTGAACACTGAAGCTTTCTTT. Translation: CASSYPGRLNTEAFF.

V usage is TRBV25-1 and J usage is TRBJ2-7; D is uncertain. Germline lookup yields CDR1 MGHDK and CDR2 SYGVNS. The CDR3 spans 13 residues. The V and J ends lost 8 bases and 0 bases respectively, with 11 bases between them. CDR3: CASVRPSSYEQYF. The CDR3, as DNA: TGTGCCAGCGTGCGGCCTTCCTCCTACGAGCAGTACTTC.

This chain links TRBV7-6 with TRBJ1-3, with D unresolved. The germline V gene encodes CDR1 SGHVS and CDR2 FNYEAQ. This CDR3 spans 14 amino acids. The ends were cut back, 0 bases at V and 8 bases at J, with 11 bases in the middle. The DNA for the CDR3 is TGTGCCAGCAGCTTAGCGATTCGTTCGGACACCATATATTTT. This encodes CASSLAIRSDTIYF.